The 31 T cell receptor beta chains below were found in one sample sequenced in a study of T cells after yellow fever vaccination. MiXCR, applied by TCRdb to the 5' RACE reads, yields one record per CDR3 protein. The sample consists of tens of thousands of distinct CDR3 sequences, less than 3.5% of them appearing once. The sequenced sample was PBMCs, either bulk or a sorted T-cell subset (CD4+, CD8+, memory, or dextramer-sorted; not recorded which), obtained roughly seven weeks after the first yellow fever vaccination. All receptors come from a man aged 18-30 years who received the YFV17D yellow fever vaccine.

This clonotype came up many times. This chain joins TRBV7-2 and TRBJ2-7; D remains unclear. The ends were cut back, 3 bases at V and 0 bases at J, with 12 bases in the middle. The germline V gene encodes CDR1 SGHTA and CDR2 FQGNSA. The CDR3 length is 15 residues. The chain's CDR3 is CASSFGWSRSYEQYF. The CDR3 DNA is TGTGCCAGCAGCTTTGGATGGAGCCGCTCCTACGAGCAGTACTTC. Full variable domain (outside the CDR3, taken from reference TRBV7-2 and TRBJ2-7): GAGVSQSPSNKVTEKGKDVELRCDPISGHTALYWYRQSLGQGLEFLIYFQGNSAPDKSGLPSDRFSAERTGGSVSTLTIQRTQQEDSAVYLCASSFGWSRSYEQYFGPGTRLTVT.

This clonotype counts as medium-sized. This chain connects TRBV20-1 to TRBJ1-1; TRBD1 is a possible D gene (5 bases). Germline CDR1 DFQATT, CDR2 SNEGSKA (reference sequence). The V end lost 3 bases, the J end lost 6 bases, and 17 bases lay between the germline ends. The CDR3 consists of 14 residues. In nucleotides, the CDR3 is TGCAGTGCTAGTCCGGGGACCGCCGTCTCTGAAGCTTTCTTT. Translation gives CSASPGTAVSEAFF.

This clonotype is judged medium-sized. The chain is built from TRBV5-1 and TRBJ2-7, with D possibly matching TRBD1 (5 bases). CDR1 and CDR2 from the germline V gene are SGHRS and YFSETQ. The V end lost 0 bases, the J end lost 0 bases, and 7 bases lay between the germline ends. The CDR3 sequence is 14 residues long. In DNA, the CDR3 is TGCGCCAGCAGCTTGGGACAGAGCTCCTACGAGCAGTACTTC. This translates into CASSLGQSSYEQYF.

This clonotype was recorded at least ten times. V and J are TRBV12-3 or TRBV12-4 and TRBJ2-7; TRBD1 is a possible D gene (5 bases). Between the trimmed V and J ends, which lost 4 bases and 2 bases, there was a span of 15 bases. This CDR3 is 15 amino acids long. The DNA of the CDR3 is TGTGCCAGCAGTTCCCACCAGACAGCGACCTACGAGCAGTACTTC. This codes for CASSSHQTATYEQYF.

This clonotype was observed at least ten times. The chain has TRBV12-3 or TRBV12-4 and TRBJ1-4, with D possibly being TRBD1 (5 bases). Trimming removed 6 bases from V and 4 bases from J, with 12 bases in between. The CDR3 has 14 amino acids. As DNA, the CDR3 is TGTGCCAGCAGCCTTCAGGGAAGTAATGAAAAACTGTTTTTT. Its translation: CASSLQGSNEKLFF.

This clonotype was detected many times. This rearrangement joins TRBV2 to TRBJ1-2, with unresolved D. Looked up from germline, CDR1 is SNHLY and CDR2 is FYNNEI. Between the trimmed V and J ends, which lost 0 bases and 3 bases, there was a span of 5 bases. The CDR3 totals 13 residues. CDR3 coding DNA: TGTGCCAGCAGTGAAGCACGGGACTATGGCTACACCTTC. Residues: CASSEARDYGYTF.

Many counts were recorded for this clonotype. The gene calls are TRBV7-9 and TRBJ2-5; 7 bases match TRBD1. The ends lost 2 bases at V and 5 bases at J; junction bases unmatched: 11. Germline CDR1 and CDR2: SEHNR and FQNEAQ (reference sequence). This CDR3 comprises 16 residues. CDR3 sequence reads: CASSLLRDLGGETQYF. CDR3 coding DNA: TGTGCCAGCAGCTTATTAAGGGATCTAGGGGGCGAGACCCAGTACTTC. The complete variable domain, with remaining parts taken from reference TRBV7-9 and TRBJ2-5, reads DTGVSQNPRHKITKRGQNVTFRCDPISEHNRLYWYRQTLGQGPEFLTYFQNEAQLEKSRLLSDRFSAERPKGSFSTLEIQRTEQGDSAMYLCASSLLRDLGGETQYFGPGTRLLVL.

This clonotype was recorded at least ten times. This chain links TRBV6-6 with TRBJ1-5; D is uncertain. Germline V CDR1 and CDR2: MNHNY, SVGAGI (reference sequence). The CDR3 contains 13 residues. The ends were cut back, 2 bases at V and 4 bases at J, with 6 bases in the middle. CDR3 sequence (DNA): TGTGCCAGCAGTTACGGGAGGAATCAGCCCCAGCATTTT. Protein product: CASSYGRNQPQHF.

The gene calls are TRBV7-2 and TRBJ2-7; either TRBD1 or TRBD2 may supply D (5 bases each). CDR1 and CDR2 from the germline V gene are SGHTA and FQGNSA. V gave up 3 bases and J gave up 9 bases, with 18 bases separating them. The CDR3 extends over 14 amino acids. CDR3: CASSFERGFTMQYF. The CDR3, as DNA: TGTGCCAGCAGCTTCGAGAGGGGATTTACGATGCAGTACTTC.

In this sample, this clonotype turned up many times. This chain connects TRBV5-4 to TRBJ2-5; 10 bases match TRBD2. With 4 bases clipped from V and 4 bases from J, the junction kept 4 bases outside the gene matches. This CDR3 is 14 amino acids long. Germline CDR1 is SGHNT and CDR2 is YYREEE (reference sequence). The CDR3 nucleotides read TGTGCCAGCAGCCAGACTAGCGGGCCAGAGACCCAGTACTTC. As protein: CASSQTSGPETQYF.

This clonotype was recorded many times. CDR3 coding DNA: TGCGCCAGCAGCCAGCTAGGGCTTTCGGGGGAGACCCAGTACTTC. Residues: CASSQLGLSGETQYF. The chain couples TRBV4-1 to TRBJ2-5, with D maybe TRBD2 (5 bases). The CDR3 is 15 residues long. V lost 3 bases to trimming and J lost 5 bases, with 16 bases between them. Germline assignment: CDR1 MGHRA and CDR2 YSYEKL.

This clonotype was found many times. The V and J genes are TRBV5-1 and TRBJ2-7; 7 nucleotides match TRBD2. The CDR3 consists of 15 residues. CDR1 is SGHRS and CDR2 is YFSETQ in the germline V gene. The ends lost 4 bases at V and 0 bases at J; junction bases unmatched: 7. CDR3 amino acids: CASSPVAGDSYEQYF. The CDR3 nucleotides read TGCGCCAGCAGCCCGGTTGCGGGGGACTCCTACGAGCAGTACTTC. Supplemented by reference TRBV5-1 and TRBJ2-7, the full variable domain reads KAGVTQTPRYLIKTRGQQVTLSCSPISGHRSVSWYQQTPGQGLQFLFEYFSETQRNKGNFPGRFSGRQFSNSRSEMNVSTLELGDSALYLCASSPVAGDSYEQYFGPGTRLTVT.

This clonotype was recorded at least ten times. The genes are TRBV6-5 and TRBJ2-5, with D tentatively TRBD1 (5 bases). This CDR3 has 15 amino acids. Trimming took 2 bases from V and 0 from J, leaving 10 bases between them. Germline loops: CDR1 MNHEY, CDR2 SVGAGI. DNA of the CDR3: TGTGCCAGCAGTTACAACCAGGGAAACCAAGAGACCCAGTACTTC. Residues: CASSYNQGNQETQYF.

This clonotype is labeled medium-sized. The chain employs TRBV12-3 or TRBV12-4 and TRBJ2-3; 9 bases are shared with TRBD1. The length of the CDR3 is 14 residues. Trimming took 4 bases from V and 3 from J; bases not matched to a gene: 2. The CDR3 DNA is TGTGCCAGCAGTTCGGGACAGGGAACAGATACGCAGTATTTT. Translating it yields CASSSGQGTDTQYF.

This clonotype was found many times. V is TRBV6-5 and J is TRBJ2-5; 7 bases align to TRBD1. The CDR3 totals 17 residues. Germline trimming cut 4 bases from V and 4 bases from J; bases unmatched to any gene: 15. Germline lookup yields CDR1 MNHEY and CDR2 SVGAGI. The CDR3 sequence is CASSWAFDRVFGETQYF. The CDR3 bases are TGTGCCAGCAGTTGGGCGTTCGACAGGGTGTTTGGAGAGACCCAGTACTTC.

This clonotype was seen repeatedly, ten times or more. This chain connects TRBV19 to TRBJ1-1; tentative D call: TRBD1 (6 bases). Germline V gene sequence: CDR1 LNHDA, CDR2 SQIVND (reference sequence). V was trimmed by 4 bases and J by 2 bases, leaving 14 bases between them. The CDR3 contains 15 residues. The CDR3 region has the DNA TGTGCCAGTAGTAAGCGACAGGTCATTAACACTGAAGCTTTCTTT. Protein sequence: CASSKRQVINTEAFF.

The table lists this clonotype with many counts. The gene calls are TRBV10-3 and TRBJ1-2, with a weak D call TRBD1 (6 bases). Germline-derived CDR1 and CDR2 are ENHRY and SYGVKD. The CDR3 extends over 15 amino acids. Trimming pared 0 bases from V and 4 bases from J, leaving 12 bases between. The CDR3 DNA is TGTGCCATCAGTGAGTCCGGGGGCGCGGGCTATGGCTACACCTTC. It codes for CAISESGGAGYGYTF.

This clonotype was seen repeatedly, ten times or more. The V gene is TRBV12-3 or TRBV12-4, the J gene TRBJ2-5; TRBD2 matches at 7 bases. Trimming at V came to 3 bases and at J to 5 bases, leaving 6 bases not matched to a gene. The length of the CDR3 is 14 residues. The CDR3 loop is CASSLGGMGETQYF. The CDR3 nucleotides read TGTGCCAGCAGTTTGGGGGGGATGGGCGAGACCCAGTACTTC.

This clonotype has at least ten counts. The chain links TRBV12-3 or TRBV12-4 to TRBJ2-7, with D possibly being TRBD2 (5 bases). V lost 5 bases and J 6 bases, leaving 17 bases between the germline ends. This CDR3 contains 14 residues. In DNA form, the CDR3 reads TGTGCCAGCAGTATTTTTAGCGCGCTCGGCGAGCAGTACTTC. It codes for CASSIFSALGEQYF.

In this sample, this clonotype turned up many times. The chain carries TRBV20-1 and TRBJ2-3; 10 bases line up with TRBD2. CDR3 length: 15 residues. From germline, CDR1 is DFQATT and CDR2 SNEGSKA (reference sequence). V trimming: 7 bases; J trimming: 2 bases; junction bases outside the gene matches: 9. The CDR3 region is CSVPRAGGNTDTQYF. DNA for the CDR3: TGCAGTGTACCGAGAGCGGGGGGGAACACAGATACGCAGTATTTT.

This clonotype came up many times. J is TRBJ2-3 and V is TRBV6-2 or TRBV6-3; TRBD2 agrees at 11 bases. The CDR3 length is 15 residues. Trimming cost V 7 bases and J 1 base; bases outside gene matches: 4. Germline V gene sequence: CDR1 MNHEY, CDR2 SVGEGT. The CDR3 here is CASTPLAGGTDTQYF. In nucleotides, the CDR3 is TGTGCCAGCACCCCACTAGCGGGGGGCACAGATACGCAGTATTTT.

This clonotype was found many times. The chain recombines TRBV25-1 with TRBJ1-2, with 8 bases identical to TRBD1. There are 15 residues in the CDR3. Germline CDR1 and CDR2: MGHDK and SYGVNS. The trim removed 4 bases at V and 5 bases at J, leaving 9 bases unmatched. For the CDR3, the DNA is TGTGCCAGCAGTGGGAAGACAGGGGCTATATATGGCTACACCTTC. Encoded protein: CASSGKTGAIYGYTF.

Many counts were recorded for this clonotype. V is TRBV9 and J is TRBJ2-1; D not certain. V was pared by 0 bases and J by 4 bases, with 11 bases between. Germline loops: CDR1 SGDLS, CDR2 YYNGEE. The CDR3 is 15 residues long. The chain's CDR3 is CASSVEGKAYNEQFF. CDR3 in DNA: TGTGCCAGCAGCGTAGAAGGGAAGGCGTACAATGAGCAGTTCTTC.

This clonotype was detected many times. J is TRBJ2-7 and V is TRBV5-1; D not resolved. Trimming removed 5 bases from V and 1 base from J, with 19 bases in between. This CDR3 is 16 amino acids long. Germline CDR1 reads SGHRS; CDR2 reads YFSETQ. In DNA, the CDR3 is TGCGCCAGCAGGGTGGGGATAGACACCGATTCCTACGAGCAGTACTTC. Amino acids: CASRVGIDTDSYEQYF. Complete variable domain (other parts from reference TRBV5-1 and TRBJ2-7): KAGVTQTPRYLIKTRGQQVTLSCSPISGHRSVSWYQQTPGQGLQFLFEYFSETQRNKGNFPGRFSGRQFSNSRSEMNVSTLELGDSALYLCASRVGIDTDSYEQYFGPGTRLTVT.

This clonotype was observed many times. The chain recombines TRBV24-1 with TRBJ1-2; D not resolved. Trimming pared 1 base from V and 4 bases from J, leaving 9 bases between. The CDR3 covers 14 residues. In germline, CDR1 is KGHDR, CDR2 SFDVKD. The DNA of the CDR3 is TGTGCCACCAGTGATTTCCCTCGATCCTATGGCTACACCTTC. Encoded protein: CATSDFPRSYGYTF.

Ten or more counts support this clonotype. V gene TRBV5-1 combines with J gene TRBJ1-3, with a tentative D call TRBD1 (6 bases). The CDR3 has 15 amino acids. Germline lookup yields CDR1 SGHRS and CDR2 YFSETQ. The V gene lost 3 bases and the J gene lost 4 bases, with 14 bases spanning the gap. The CDR3 loop is CASSSTGSDGNTIYF. CDR3 nucleotide sequence: TGCGCCAGCAGCTCAACAGGGAGTGACGGAAACACCATATATTTT.

This clonotype was found many times. The chain carries TRBV7-6 and TRBJ2-3, with a possible D match to TRBD1 (5 bases). The CDR3 runs to 16 residues. Germline V gives CDR1 SGHVS, CDR2 FNYEAQ. V was trimmed by 4 bases and J by 4 bases, leaving 18 bases between them. This chain's CDR3 is CASSYPIGAGADTQYF. In DNA, the CDR3 is TGTGCCAGCAGCTACCCTATTGGGGCTGGGGCAGATACGCAGTATTTT.

The CDR3 loop is CASSPGLSGNYEQYV. The CDR3 DNA is TGTGCCAGCAGCCCCGGGCTTAGCGGAAACTACGAGCAGTACGTC. The chain employs TRBV4-2 and TRBJ2-7, with D possibly being TRBD2 (6 bases). The germline gives CDR1 LGHNA, CDR2 YNFKEQ. The germline V and J ends were trimmed by 4 bases and 3 bases, with 16 bases remaining between them. This CDR3 region has 15 residues.

There are many counts of this clonotype. V gene TRBV24-1 combines with J gene TRBJ1-2, with D perhaps TRBD1 (5 bases). This CDR3 is 14 amino acids long. The V end lost 2 bases, the J end lost 3 bases, and 9 bases lay between the germline ends. Germline CDR1 KGHDR, CDR2 SFDVKD. The CDR3 here is CATSDSGRDYGYTF. CDR3 coding DNA: TGTGCCACCAGTGATTCAGGGCGTGACTATGGCTACACCTTC.

This clonotype showed up many times. J is TRBJ1-6 and V is TRBV20-1; no clear D. V dropped 3 bases and J dropped 6 bases, with 15 bases sitting between them. The germline CDR1 and CDR2 sequences are DFQATT and SNEGSKA (reference sequence). The CDR3 is 15 amino acids. Here the CDR3 DNA reads TGCAGTGCTAGGGAGTGGCGGCAAAGTAATTCACCCCTCCACTTT. Translated: CSAREWRQSNSPLHF.

Many counts were recorded for this clonotype. The V and J genes are TRBV6-2 or TRBV6-3 and TRBJ1-5, with D maybe TRBD1 (5 bases). CDR1 and CDR2 from the germline V gene are MNHEY and SVGEGT. CDR3 length equals 14 residues. V lost 8 bases to trimming and J lost 1 base, with 12 bases between them. The CDR3 protein is CASHRGGSNQPQHF. The CDR3 DNA reads TGTGCCAGCCATCGGGGGGGGAGCAATCAGCCCCAGCATTTT.